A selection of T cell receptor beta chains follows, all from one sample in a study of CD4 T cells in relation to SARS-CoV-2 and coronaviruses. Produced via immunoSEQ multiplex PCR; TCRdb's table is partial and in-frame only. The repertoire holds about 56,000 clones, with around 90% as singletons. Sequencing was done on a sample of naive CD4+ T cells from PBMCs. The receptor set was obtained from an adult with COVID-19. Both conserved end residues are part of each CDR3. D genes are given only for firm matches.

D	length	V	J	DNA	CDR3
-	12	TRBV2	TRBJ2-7	TGTGCCAGCAGAAGGGTCTCCTACGAGCAGTACTTC	CASRRVSYEQYF
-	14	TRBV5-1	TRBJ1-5	TGCGCCAGCAGCTTGGATGCTAGCAATCAGCCCCAGCATTTT	CASSLDASNQPQHF
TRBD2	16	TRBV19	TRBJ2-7	TGTGCCAGTAGTATCGGACTAGCGGGATATGGGTACGAGCAGTACTTC	CASSIGLAGYGYEQYF
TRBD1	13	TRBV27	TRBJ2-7	TGTGCCAGCAGTTCGACAGGGCACTACGAGCAGTACTTC	CASSSTGHYEQYF
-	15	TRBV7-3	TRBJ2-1	TGTGCCAGCAGCCCGCGGGGAGGGGGAAACAATGAGCAGTTCTTC	CASSPRGGGNNEQFF
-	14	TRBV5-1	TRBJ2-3	TGCGCCAGCAGCACCGGAACCGGAACAGATACGCAGTATTTT	CASSTGTGTDTQYF
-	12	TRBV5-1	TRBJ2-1	TGCGCCAGCAGCTTGGTAGTCGATGAGCAGTTCTTC	CASSLVVDEQFF
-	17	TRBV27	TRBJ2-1	TGTGCCAGCAGTCCCGGGGAGGGGGCTAGCGGGTACAATGAGCAGTTCTTC	CASSPGEGASGYNEQFF
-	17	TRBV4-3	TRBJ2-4	TGCGCCAGCAGCCAAGATAACGGAGCCGGGGGCAAAAACATTCAGTACTTC	CASSQDNGAGGKNIQYF
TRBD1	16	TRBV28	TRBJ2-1	TGTGCCAGCAGTTTATGGGGACAGGGGGCGCGTAATGAGCAGTTCTTC	CASSLWGQGARNEQFF
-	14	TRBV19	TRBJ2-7	TGTGCCAGTAGTATAACGGGGACCACCTACGAGCAGTACTTC	CASSITGTTYEQYF
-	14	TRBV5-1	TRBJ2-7	TGCGCCAGCAGCTTGGACAGGGAGGGCCACGAGCAGTACTTC	CASSLDREGHEQYF
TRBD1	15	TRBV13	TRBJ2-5	TGTGCCAGCAGCTTACAACAGGGGCTCGTGGAGACCCAGTACTTC	CASSLQQGLVETQYF
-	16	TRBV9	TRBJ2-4	TGTGCCAGCAGTAACACCGGAGGGGGACTCAAAAACATTCAGTACTTC	CASSNTGGGLKNIQYF
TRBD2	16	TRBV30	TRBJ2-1	TGTGCCTGGAGTAAGATAGCGGGAGCAGCCTACAATGAGCAGTTCTTC	CAWSKIAGAAYNEQFF
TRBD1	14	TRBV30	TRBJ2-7	TGTGCCTGGAGTGGGACAGGGGGAGTCATCGAGCAGTACTTC	CAWSGTGGVIEQYF
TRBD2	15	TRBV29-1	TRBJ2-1	TGCAGCGTGGACCTTATTAGCGGGAGGGCCCATGAGCAGTTCTTC	CSVDLISGRAHEQFF
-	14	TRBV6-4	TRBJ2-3	TGTGCCAGCAGTGTGGTGGGGGGCACAGATACGCAGTATTTT	CASSVVGGTDTQYF
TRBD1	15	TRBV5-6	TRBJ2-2	TGTGCCAGCCTCCCCGACAGGGGGAACACCGGGGAGCTGTTTTTT	CASLPDRGNTGELFF
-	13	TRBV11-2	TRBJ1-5	TGTGCCAGCAGCTTAACGCACCATCAGCCCCAGCATTTT	CASSLTHHQPQHF
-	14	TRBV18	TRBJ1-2	TGTGCCAGCTCACCACTTAGGGGTCGGGATGGCTACACCTTC	CASSPLRGRDGYTF